This paragraph reports one T cell receptor beta chain. Other DNA sequences from this sample encode an identical CDR3 as well. Each sorted subset replicate got 200 ng genomic DNA, 30,000 or so genomes. Sequencing used immunoSEQ multiplex PCR; TCRdb keeps in-frame clones, though not all of them. The repertoire includes about 2.3 million clones, approximately 90% of them detected once, and 0.37% sits in the top ten. Recent acute infections and vaccinations were absent in the healthy HIV-negative adult donors. These data originate in a study of shared clonotypes between healthy human individuals. The CDR3 spans 14 residues. Germline CDR1 is SEHNR and CDR2 is FQNEAQ (reference sequence). V lost 5 bases and J lost 8; bases outside the gene matches: 6.

This TCR was recovered from a man between 18 and 29 years old in good health. Some clones in this sample may be carry-over from other donors' samples. The sequencing sample was made of naive CD4+ T cells from PBMCs. Subset defined: CD45RA+ positively selected. The gene calls are TRBV7-9 and TRBJ1-4, with 9 nucleotides matching TRBD1. The CDR3 region is CASSPGQGREKLFF. CDR3 nucleotides: TGTGCCAGCAGCCCCGGACAGGGGAGGGAAAAACTGTTTTTT.